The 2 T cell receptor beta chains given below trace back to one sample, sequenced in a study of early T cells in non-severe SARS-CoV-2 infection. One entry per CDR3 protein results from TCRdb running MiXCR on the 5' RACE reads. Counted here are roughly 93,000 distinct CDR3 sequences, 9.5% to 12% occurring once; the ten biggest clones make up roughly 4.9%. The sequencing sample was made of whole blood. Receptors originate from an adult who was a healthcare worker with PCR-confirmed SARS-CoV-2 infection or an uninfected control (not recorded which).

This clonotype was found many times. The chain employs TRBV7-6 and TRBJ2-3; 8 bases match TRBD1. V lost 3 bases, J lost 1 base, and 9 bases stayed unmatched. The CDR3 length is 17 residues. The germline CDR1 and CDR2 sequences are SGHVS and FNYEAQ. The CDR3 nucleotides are TGTGCCAGCAGCTTCACACTGACAGGGGAAGGCACAGATACGCAGTATTTT. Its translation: CASSFTLTGEGTDTQYF.

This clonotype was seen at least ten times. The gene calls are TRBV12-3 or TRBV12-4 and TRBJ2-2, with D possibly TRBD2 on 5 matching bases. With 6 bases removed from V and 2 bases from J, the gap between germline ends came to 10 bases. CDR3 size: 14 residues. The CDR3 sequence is CASSSGLNTGELFF. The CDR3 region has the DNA TGTGCCAGCAGCTCTGGACTTAACACCGGGGAGCTGTTTTTT.